Presented here are 4 T cell receptor beta chains from one specimen sequenced in a study of blood T cell repertoires in COVID-19. The table came from immunoSEQ multiplex PCR; TCRdb's copy has only in-frame clones and leaves some out. The sample includes around 68,000 clones, around 80% of them seen just once. The sample was peripheral blood. The receptors stem from a human donor in a cohort sampled during active COVID-19.

This chain uses TRBV12-5 with TRBJ2-1; 13 positions agree with TRBD2. The germline CDR1 and CDR2 sequences are LGHNT and FRNRAP. This CDR3 contains 17 residues. The V gene end was trimmed by 1 base and the J gene end by 8 bases; junction bases not matched to a gene: 8. DNA of the CDR3: TGTGCTAGTGGTTTGGCCCGGACTAGCGGGAGAAGCGATGAGCAGTTCTTC. It is translated as CASGLARTSGRSDEQFF.

V is TRBV10-2 and J is TRBJ2-7; 7 bases agree with TRBD1. This CDR3 is 15 amino acids long. The V gene end was trimmed by 0 bases and the J gene end by 0 bases; junction bases not matched to a gene: 2. Germline loops: CDR1 WSHSY, CDR2 SAAADI. The CDR3 reads CASSESGTVSYEQYF. DNA for the CDR3: TGCGCCAGCAGTGAGTCCGGGACAGTCTCCTACGAGCAGTACTTC.

The chain employs TRBV5-1 and TRBJ2-2; D is possibly TRBD1 (8 bases). Germline-derived CDR1 and CDR2 are SGHRS and YFSETQ. The CDR3 runs to 18 residues. V lost 2 bases to trimming and J lost 0 bases, with 17 bases between them. This chain's CDR3 is CASSFQGAGAPNTGELFF. CDR3 DNA: TGCGCCAGCAGCTTCCAGGGGGCGGGAGCCCCGAACACCGGGGAGCTGTTTTTT.

This chain uses TRBV28 with TRBJ1-5, with D unclear. Germline V gives CDR1 MDHEN, CDR2 SYDVKM. Trimming pared 2 bases from V and 7 bases from J, leaving 12 bases between. The CDR3 sequence is 14 residues long. DNA of the CDR3: TGTGCCAGCAGTTTAGCCCCCCTCGGGCAGCCCCAGCATTTT. Translation: CASSLAPLGQPQHF.